Following are 2 T cell receptor beta chains from one sample sequenced in a study of type 1 regulatory T cells. TCRdb itself ran the reads through MiXCR, one entry per CDR3 protein. The sample has 88,000 or so distinct CDR3 sequences; roughly 28% are singletons. Sequenced material: CD4+ T cells, either the whole sample or a sorted fraction (not recorded which). The receptors originated from a human donor in good health.

This clonotype appeared a few times. The rearrangement uses TRBV20-1 and TRBJ2-1, with 10 nucleotides matching TRBD2. CDR3 size: 13 residues. V gave up 6 bases and J gave up 8 bases; unmatched junction bases: 7. CDR1 and CDR2 from the germline V gene are DFQATT and SNEGSKA (reference sequence). CDR3: CSARSGRADEQFF. The CDR3 DNA is TGCAGTGCCAGGAGCGGGAGGGCCGATGAGCAGTTCTTC.

This clonotype occurred a few times. The chain couples TRBV29-1 to TRBJ2-1, with no clear D. The CDR3 sequence is 13 residues long. Germline CDR1 SQVTM, CDR2 ANQGSEA. Trimming took off 6 bases at V and 7 bases at J, with 16 bases between the two ends. The CDR3 nucleotides read TGCAGCGTCCACGGGCTTTCGAGGAATGAGCAGTTCTTC. This codes for CSVHGLSRNEQFF.